These 5 T cell receptor beta chains came from one sample sequenced in a study of graft-versus-host responses after intestinal transplantation (dated by TCRdb to the early 2020s). To prepare the library, the immunoSEQ multiplex PCR assay was applied. The table comes from immuneACCESS by way of TCRdb, which keeps in-frame sequences with V and J called. Part of the clones is missing from these tables; in studies checked, under half for an unresolved V gene and the rest for unknown reasons. The sample yields about 13,000 clones; over 30% were counted once. Around 1% of the sample goes to the ten largest clones. What the time point label conveys for this sample: cells obtained before transplantation from donor or recipient. Sequenced here: alloreactive CD4+ T cells from a mixed lymphocyte reaction culture, sampled before intestinal transplant. The cell subset or site label for this specimen denotes: CFSE-low proliferating T cells sorted from approximately 6-day pre-transplant mixed lymphocyte reaction (GvH or HvG direction). The receptors were gathered from a human patient who received an intestinal transplant.

This chain uses TRBV4-1 with TRBJ2-1; a possible D gene is TRBD2 (6 bases). Germline CDR1 MGHRA, CDR2 YSYEKL. The V and J ends lost 0 bases and 8 bases respectively, with 14 bases between them. The length of the CDR3 is 15 residues. Written as DNA, the CDR3 is TGCGCCAGCAGCCAAGATGTCGGACTACGCGATGAGCAGTTCTTC. Translating it yields CASSQDVGLRDEQFF.

Only a few counts were recorded for this clone. The genes are TRBV2 and TRBJ2-7, with a possible D match to TRBD1 (5 bases). Germline V gives CDR1 SNHLY, CDR2 FYNNEI. V was shortened by 10 bases and J by 2 bases, with 9 bases between the two germline ends. CDR3 size: 11 residues. CDR3 loop: CATRQTYEQYF. The CDR3 nucleotides read TGTGCCACCCGACAGACCTACGAGCAGTACTTC.

The chain uses TRBV2 and TRBJ2-2, with TRBD2 identical over 9 bases. The CDR3 consists of 15 residues. With V trimmed by 7 bases and J by 4 bases, 7 bases remained unmatched. Germline CDR1 SNHLY, CDR2 FYNNEI. This CDR3 is CASKLAGVGTGELFF. CDR3 DNA sequence: TGTGCCAGCAAATTAGCGGGGGTAGGCACCGGGGAGCTGTTTTTT.

This sequence joins TRBV6-4 and TRBJ1-5; 9 nucleotides match TRBD1. This CDR3 region has 15 residues. The V gene's germline CDR1 is MRHNA and CDR2 SNTAGT. After removal of 4 bases from V and 6 bases from J, the junction contained 7 bases not matched to a gene. CDR3 coding DNA: TGTGCCAGCAGTGGCCGGACAGGGGAGAGTCAGCCCCAGCATTTT. Its protein product is CASSGRTGESQPQHF.

This clone has a handful of counts. The chain is built from TRBV19 and TRBJ2-7; 10 bases are a match to TRBD1. CDR1 is LNHDA and CDR2 is SQIVND in the germline V gene (reference sequence). J gave up 3 bases and V 4 bases, and 3 bases lay outside the gene matches. The CDR3 sequence is 14 residues long. The CDR3 loop reads CASSRTGGFYEQYF. CDR3 coding DNA: TGTGCCAGTAGTAGGACAGGGGGTTTCTACGAGCAGTACTTC.